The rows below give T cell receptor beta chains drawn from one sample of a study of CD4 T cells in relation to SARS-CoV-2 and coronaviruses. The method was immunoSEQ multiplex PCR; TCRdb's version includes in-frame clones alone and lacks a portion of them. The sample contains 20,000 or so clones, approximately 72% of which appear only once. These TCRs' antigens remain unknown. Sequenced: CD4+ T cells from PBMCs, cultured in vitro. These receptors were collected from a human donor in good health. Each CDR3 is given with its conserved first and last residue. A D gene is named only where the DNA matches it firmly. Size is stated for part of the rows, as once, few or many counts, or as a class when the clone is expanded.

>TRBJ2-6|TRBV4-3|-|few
TGCGCCAGCAGCCAGCGATCCGTTACTGGATTATCTGGGGCCAACGTCCTGACTTTC
CASSQRSVTGLSGANVLTF
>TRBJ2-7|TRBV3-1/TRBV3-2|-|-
TGTGCCAGCAGCCAAGAGCCAGCCGGGGGCCGGCAGTACTTC
CASSQEPAGGRQYF
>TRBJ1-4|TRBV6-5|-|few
TGTGCCAGCAAACTGGGGGTTTTTAATGAAAAACTGTTTTTT
CASKLGVFNEKLFF
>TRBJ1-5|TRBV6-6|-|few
TGTGCCAGCAGCACCAGGACACGGGCGGGGCAGCCCCAGCATTTT
CASSTRTRAGQPQHF
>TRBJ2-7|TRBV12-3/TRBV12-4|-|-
TGTGCCAGCAGCTATTTGTCCTACGAGCAGTACTTC
CASSYLSYEQYF
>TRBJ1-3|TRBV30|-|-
TGTGCCTGGAGTACTCCCCACCAGCCGCCTGGAAACACCATATATTTT
CAWSTPHQPPGNTIYF
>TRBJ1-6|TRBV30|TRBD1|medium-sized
TGTGCCTGGAGTGGTGGACAGGATAATTCACCCCTCCACTTT
CAWSGGQDNSPLHF
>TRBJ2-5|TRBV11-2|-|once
TGTGCCAGCAGTCCGCTGGTCTACGGCGGAACCCAGTACTTC
CASSPLVYGGTQYF
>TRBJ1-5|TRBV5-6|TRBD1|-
TGTGCCAGCAGCTTGACAGGGGGCTTTGAGCCCCAGCATTTT
CASSLTGGFEPQHF
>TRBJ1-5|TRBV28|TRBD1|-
TGTGCCAGCCGAACCCAGGGGGCGAGGAATCAGCCCCAGCATTTT
CASRTQGARNQPQHF
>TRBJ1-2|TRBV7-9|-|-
TGTGCCAGCAGCTTAGCGGTGTCTAACGCCTTC
CASSLAVSNAF
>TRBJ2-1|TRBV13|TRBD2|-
TGTGCCAGCAGCTCGGAGCGGGAGAACTACAATGAGCAGTTCTTC
CASSSERENYNEQFF
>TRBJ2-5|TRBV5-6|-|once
TGTGCCAGCAGCCTCCCGGGATCCCAAGAGACCCAGTACTTC
CASSLPGSQETQYF
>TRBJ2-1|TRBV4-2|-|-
TGTGCCAGCAGCCAAGATATAGCGCCGAACTCCTACAATGAGCAGTTCTTC
CASSQDIAPNSYNEQFF
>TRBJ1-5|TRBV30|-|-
TGTGCCTGGAGTGTATTCGGTGGCAATCAGCCCCAGCATTTT
CAWSVFGGNQPQHF
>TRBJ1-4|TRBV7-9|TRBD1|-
TGTGCCAGCAGCTTCGACGGACAGGTTAATGAAAAACTGTTTTTT
CASSFDGQVNEKLFF
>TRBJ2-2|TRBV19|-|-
TGTGCCAGTAGTATAGATCGCGGTGGGGGGACACCCGGGGAGCTGTTTTTT
CASSIDRGGGTPGELFF